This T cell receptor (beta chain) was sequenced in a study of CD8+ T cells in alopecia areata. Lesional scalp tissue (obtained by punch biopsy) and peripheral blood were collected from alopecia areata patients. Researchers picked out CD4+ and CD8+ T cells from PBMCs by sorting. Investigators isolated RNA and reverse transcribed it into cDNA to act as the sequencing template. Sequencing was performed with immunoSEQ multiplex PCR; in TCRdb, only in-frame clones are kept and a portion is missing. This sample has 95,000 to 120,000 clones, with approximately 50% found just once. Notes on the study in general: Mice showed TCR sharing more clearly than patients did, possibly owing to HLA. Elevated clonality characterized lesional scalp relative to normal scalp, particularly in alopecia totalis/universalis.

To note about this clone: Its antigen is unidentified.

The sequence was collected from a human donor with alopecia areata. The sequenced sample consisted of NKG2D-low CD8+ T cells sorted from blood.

CDR3 residues: CASSFTRDEQFF. The DNA of the CDR3 is TGCGCCAGCAGCTTTACACGGGATGAGCAGTTCTTC. The chain couples TRBV5-1 to TRBJ2-1; D gene unclear. V was cut by 2 bases and J by 8 bases, with 8 bases left in between. Germline V gives CDR1 SGHRS, CDR2 YFSETQ. The CDR3 is made up of 12 amino acids.